This passage covers 32 T cell receptor beta chains from one sample sequenced in a study of cytomegalovirus exposure and HLA in healthy donors. Profiled with immunoSEQ multiplex PCR; TCRdb holds only in-frame clones, not every one. The sample yields hundreds of thousands of clones, roughly 89% seen once. Sequences were obtained from PBMCs. The receptors stem from a woman in her late teens or twenties in good health and CMV-seronegative.

This rearrangement joins TRBV30 to TRBJ2-7; D may be TRBD1 (6 bases). Germline CDR1 GTSNPN, CDR2 SVGIG (reference sequence). Trimming took 5 bases from V and 3 from J, leaving 20 bases between them. The CDR3 runs to 15 residues. The CDR3: CAWSPPQGNLYEQYF. The CDR3 bases are TGTGCCTGGTCCCCCCCACAGGGAAACCTCTACGAGCAGTACTTC.

The CDR3 nucleotides are TGTGCCAGCAGCCTATCTAAGAACACTGAAGCTTTCTTT. Translating gives CASSLSKNTEAFF. The chain has TRBV27 and TRBJ1-1; D remains unclear. V was trimmed by 6 bases and J by 1 base, leaving 9 bases between them. Germline loops: CDR1 MNHEY, CDR2 SMNVEV (reference sequence). This CDR3 spans 13 amino acids.

The chain combines TRBV5-1 with TRBJ2-7, with D maybe TRBD2 (5 bases). Germline lookup yields CDR1 SGHRS and CDR2 YFSETQ. Trimming took 2 bases from V and 7 from J, leaving 10 bases between them. The CDR3 is 12 residues long. CDR3 protein: CASSFITGEQYF. The CDR3 nucleotides are TGCGCCAGCAGCTTTATTACGGGGGAGCAGTACTTC.

A few counts support this clone. The rearrangement uses TRBV2 and TRBJ1-1; D remains unclear. Germline V CDR1 and CDR2: SNHLY, FYNNEI. This CDR3 is 13 amino acids long. V lost 8 bases to trimming and J lost 1 base, with 11 bases between them. The CDR3, as DNA: TGTGCCAGCCACCGAAGCGCGAACACTGAAGCTTTCTTT. Its protein product is CASHRSANTEAFF.

The rearrangement uses TRBV4-1 and TRBJ1-6, with 7 bases fitting TRBD1. From germline, CDR1 is MGHRA and CDR2 YSYEKL. CDR3 length: 16 amino acids. The V gene end was trimmed by 1 base and the J gene end by 10 bases; junction bases not matched to a gene: 10. The CDR3: CASSQGWDRPGSPLHF. DNA for the CDR3: TGCGCCAGCAGCCAAGGATGGGACAGACCGGGATCACCCCTCCACTTT.

The chain recombines TRBV30 with TRBJ2-1; perhaps TRBD2 as D (6 bases). V was clipped by 4 bases and J by 6 bases, with 16 bases between them. From germline, CDR1 is GTSNPN and CDR2 SVGIG (reference sequence). The CDR3 sequence is 14 residues long. CDR3 sequence (DNA): TGTGCCTGGATGCCAAAACGGGAGTTCAATGAGCAGTTCTTC. This gives the protein CAWMPKREFNEQFF.

The chain recombines TRBV2 with TRBJ1-4, with 9 bases that match TRBD1. The CDR3 contains 16 residues. V lost 7 bases to trimming and J lost 5 bases; unmatched junction nucleotides: 11. Germline-derived CDR1 and CDR2 are SNHLY and FYNNEI. The CDR3 region is CASNWDRDLGNEKLFF. The CDR3 nucleotides are TGTGCCAGCAATTGGGACAGGGATTTAGGGAATGAAAAACTGTTTTTT. The full variable domain, in which reference TRBV2 and TRBJ1-4 provide the parts outside the CDR3, is EPEVTQTPSHQVTQMGQEVILRCVPISNHLYFYWYRQILGQKVEFLVSFYNNEISEKSEIFDDQFSVERPDGSNFTLKIRSTKLEDSAMYFCASNWDRDLGNEKLFFGSGTQLSVL.

The chain uses TRBV2 and TRBJ2-1; 7 bases agree with TRBD1. CDR1 and CDR2 (germline): SNHLY, FYNNEI. This CDR3 comprises 16 residues. V was clipped by 6 bases and J by 5 bases; unmatched bases: 13. Here the CDR3 reads CASSKKMGQTNNEQFF. The CDR3 DNA sequence: TGTGCCAGCAGCAAGAAGATGGGACAGACCAACAATGAGCAGTTCTTC.

In DNA, the CDR3 is TGTGCCAGCAGACTTACAGGGAACACTGAAGCTTTCTTT. Protein: CASRLTGNTEAFF. The chain has TRBV5-5 and TRBJ1-1, with D possibly being TRBD1 (5 bases). With 5 bases removed from V and 1 base from J, the gap between germline ends came to 9 bases. The germline gives CDR1 SGHKS, CDR2 YYEKEE (reference sequence). The CDR3 runs 13 residues.

The V and J genes are TRBV5-1 and TRBJ1-5, with a weak D call TRBD1 (6 bases). V lost 4 bases and J lost 3, with 11 bases in between. This CDR3 spans 14 amino acids. The germline V gene has CDR1 SGHRS and CDR2 YFSETQ. For the CDR3, the DNA is TGCGCCAGCAGCGTGGACAGTCCCAATCAGCCCCAGCATTTT. Translating it yields CASSVDSPNQPQHF.

This clone has more than one count but fewer than ten. The chain recombines TRBV27 with TRBJ1-2, with 11 bases lining up with TRBD1. With 10 bases clipped from V and 4 bases from J, the junction kept 8 bases outside the gene matches. This CDR3 has 14 residues. The germline V gene has CDR1 MNHEY and CDR2 SMNVEV (reference sequence). The CDR3 sequence is CATWDRGNLYGYTF. In DNA form, the CDR3 reads TGTGCCACTTGGGACAGGGGGAACCTCTATGGCTACACCTTC.

V is TRBV2 and J is TRBJ1-1; 11 bases line up with TRBD1. The V gene end was trimmed by 6 bases and the J gene end by 4 bases; junction bases not matched to a gene: 7. CDR1 and CDR2 (germline): SNHLY, FYNNEI. The CDR3 loop spans 15 amino acids. Here the CDR3 DNA reads TGTGCCAGCAGCTCAACCGGGACAGGGGGCACTGAAGCTTTCTTT. Its translation: CASSSTGTGGTEAFF. Full variable domain (outside the CDR3, taken from reference TRBV2 and TRBJ1-1): EPEVTQTPSHQVTQMGQEVILRCVPISNHLYFYWYRQILGQKVEFLVSFYNNEISEKSEIFDDQFSVERPDGSNFTLKIRSTKLEDSAMYFCASSSTGTGGTEAFFGQGTRLTVV.

This clone has more than one count but fewer than ten. The genes are TRBV11-2 and TRBJ1-1, with a tentative D call TRBD1 (6 bases). The CDR3 consists of 15 residues. Deletions cut 0 bases from V and 7 bases from J, with 15 bases between. Per germline, CDR1 SGHAT and CDR2 FQNNGV. In DNA, the CDR3 is TGTGCCAGCAGCTTAGATTTGGGCTTACAGGGTGAAGCTTTCTTT. Residues: CASSLDLGLQGEAFF.

The chain recombines TRBV5-4 with TRBJ2-3; 11 bases align to TRBD1. Germline CDR1 SGHNT, CDR2 YYREEE (reference sequence). CDR3 length: 16 residues. Trimming at V came to 3 bases and at J to 5 bases, leaving 8 bases not matched to a gene. The DNA of the CDR3 is TGTGCCAGCAGCTCGGACAGGGGGCGCATTAGAGATACGCAGTATTTT. Its protein product is CASSSDRGRIRDTQYF.

The V and J genes are TRBV5-6 and TRBJ2-5, with D tentatively TRBD1 (5 bases). The CDR3 runs 16 residues. From germline, CDR1 is SGHDT and CDR2 YYEEEE. V was shortened by 2 bases and J by 1 base, with 15 bases between the two germline ends. The CDR3 spells CASSFIKTGFQETQYF. The DNA of the CDR3 is TGTGCCAGCAGCTTCATTAAAACAGGATTCCAAGAGACCCAGTACTTC.

The V gene is TRBV5-6, the J gene TRBJ2-7; D is undetermined. Germline CDR1 SGHDT, CDR2 YYEEEE. The CDR3 totals 16 residues. V was clipped by 1 base and J by 0 bases, with 14 bases between them. The DNA of the CDR3 is TGTGCCAGCAGCTTGTTGGGTTCGCGGAGCTCCTACGAGCAGTACTTC. Translation gives CASSLLGSRSSYEQYF.

The rearrangement links TRBV4-1 to TRBJ1-4; TRBD1 is a possible D gene (6 bases). The CDR3 is 17 residues long. Germline CDR1 is MGHRA and CDR2 is YSYEKL. The V and J ends lost 1 base and 4 bases respectively, with 16 bases between them. The CDR3 region is CASSQVSGVRGNEKLFF. CDR3 DNA sequence: TGCGCCAGCAGCCAAGTTTCCGGGGTCAGGGGTAATGAAAAACTGTTTTTT.

The gene calls are TRBV19 and TRBJ1-5, with D hard to call. Deletions cut 7 bases from V and 0 bases from J, with 13 bases between. Germline assignment: CDR1 LNHDA and CDR2 SQIVND (reference sequence). The CDR3 spans 15 residues. The CDR3 here is CASTSRLDSNQPQHF. In DNA, the CDR3 is TGTGCCAGTACTTCACGCCTAGATAGCAATCAGCCCCAGCATTTT.

The table lists this clone with a count of one. The CDR3 DNA follows: TGTGCCAGCAGTTTGTTACTCAGGGGCCCACGGGACGAGCAGTACTTC. This sequence encodes CASSLLLRGPRDEQYF. The chain couples TRBV28 to TRBJ2-7, with TRBD1 as a possible D gene (6 bases). The germline V gene has CDR1 MDHEN and CDR2 SYDVKM. V dropped 3 bases and J dropped 5 bases, with 20 bases sitting between them. The CDR3 sequence is 16 residues long.

V is TRBV6-1 and J is TRBJ2-5; 9 bases map to TRBD2. CDR3 length: 16 residues. V lost 4 bases and J lost 1; bases outside the gene matches: 7. CDR1 and CDR2 from the germline V gene are MNHNS and SASEGT. The CDR3 loop is CASSGLTSGAQETQYF. CDR3 nucleotide sequence: TGTGCCAGCAGTGGCCTGACTAGCGGAGCCCAAGAGACCCAGTACTTC.

The rearrangement joins TRBV2 to TRBJ2-3; the D gene is possibly TRBD2 (6 bases). Germline lookup yields CDR1 SNHLY and CDR2 FYNNEI. The CDR3 runs 10 residues. The V and J ends lost 8 bases and 6 bases respectively, with 6 bases between them. The CDR3 coding sequence is TGTGCCAGCGGGAGGGATACGCAGTATTTT. It yields the protein CASGRDTQYF.

The chain has TRBV10-2 and TRBJ1-3, with 10 bases matching TRBD1. V lost 8 bases to trimming and J lost 4 bases; unmatched junction nucleotides: 5. Germline loops: CDR1 WSHSY, CDR2 SAAADI. This CDR3 region has 14 residues. The CDR3 loop is CASGDRGRGNTIYF. The CDR3 region has the DNA TGCGCCAGCGGAGACAGGGGGCGAGGAAACACCATATATTTT.

CDR3 region: CASSLPRGEETQYF. The DNA for the CDR3 is TGTGCCAGCAGCTTGCCTCGGGGGGAAGAGACCCAGTACTTC. The chain uses TRBV5-4 and TRBJ2-5, with TRBD2 identical over 7 bases. CDR1 SGHNT and CDR2 YYREEE come from the germline V gene (reference sequence). The CDR3 is 14 residues long. V trimming: 1 base; J trimming: 3 bases; junction bases outside the gene matches: 3. Supplemented by reference TRBV5-4 and TRBJ2-5, the full variable domain reads ETGVTQSPTHLIKTRGQQVTLRCSSQSGHNTVSWYQQALGQGPQFIFQYYREEENGRGNFPPRFSGLQFPNYSSELNVNALELDDSALYLCASSLPRGEETQYFGPGTRLLVL.

The rearrangement joins TRBV27 to TRBJ2-3; 10 positions agree with TRBD2. V dropped 4 bases and J dropped 1; count of bases not matched to a gene: 2. This CDR3 contains 15 residues. The germline CDR1 and CDR2 sequences are MNHEY and SMNVEV (reference sequence). The CDR3 loop reads CASSWGTSGTDTQYF. CDR3 bases: TGTGCCAGCAGTTGGGGGACTAGCGGCACAGATACGCAGTATTTT.

This clone turned up a few times. This chain joins TRBV5-1 and TRBJ2-3; 8 bases are shared with TRBD2. The germline V gene encodes CDR1 SGHRS and CDR2 YFSETQ. CDR3 length: 14 amino acids. J gave up 6 bases and V 1 base, and 4 bases lay outside the gene matches. CDR3 loop: CASSLTSGLDTQYF. The CDR3 DNA is TGCGCCAGCAGCTTGACTAGCGGTTTGGATACGCAGTATTTT.

This clone was found once. This chain uses TRBV5-4 with TRBJ2-1; TRBD2 aligns across 9 bases. There are 18 residues in the CDR3. Germline V gene data show CDR1 as SGHNT and CDR2 as YYREEE (reference sequence). With 3 bases clipped from V and 2 bases from J, the junction kept 12 bases outside the gene matches. The CDR3 coding sequence is TGTGCCAGCAGCTCTCCGGGCGGGGGGGTCGGAACCTACAATGAGCAGTTCTTC. Its protein product is CASSSPGGGVGTYNEQFF. The full variable domain, completed using reference TRBV5-4 and TRBJ2-1, is ETGVTQSPTHLIKTRGQQVTLRCSSQSGHNTVSWYQQALGQGPQFIFQYYREEENGRGNFPPRFSGLQFPNYSSELNVNALELDDSALYLCASSSPGGGVGTYNEQFFGPGTRLTVL.

This chain uses TRBV2 with TRBJ2-2; unclear D gene. CDR1 SNHLY and CDR2 FYNNEI come from the germline V gene. The CDR3 extends over 16 amino acids. Trimming took off 1 base at V and 2 bases at J, with 11 bases between the two ends. DNA of the CDR3: TGTGCCAGCAGTGAAGTATCAGCGACCAACACCGGGGAGCTGTTTTTT. Translation: CASSEVSATNTGELFF. Based on the CDR3 plus reference TRBV2 and TRBJ2-2, the full variable domain is EPEVTQTPSHQVTQMGQEVILRCVPISNHLYFYWYRQILGQKVEFLVSFYNNEISEKSEIFDDQFSVERPDGSNFTLKIRSTKLEDSAMYFCASSEVSATNTGELFFGEGSRLTVL.

Notes on this clone: The junction and the germline gene differ at one end; a read error may be behind it. This chain uses TRBV15 with TRBJ1-4; 12 nucleotides agree with TRBD1. The length of the CDR3 is 14 residues. Germline-derived CDR1 and CDR2 are LNHNV and YYDKDF (reference sequence). CDR3 DNA: TGTGCCACCAGCAGAGATCGTGGGGGACAGGGGGCCCGTTTT. It translates to CATSRDRGGQGARF.

The V call is TRBV28, the J call TRBJ1-5; D possibly corresponds to TRBD1 (5 bases). Germline-derived CDR1 and CDR2 are MDHEN and SYDVKM. V was clipped by 5 bases and J by 9 bases, with 23 bases between them. CDR3 length: 16 residues. The CDR3 bases are TGTGCCAGCAGTATTGCAGTTCCAGGGTATTTCTCGCCCCAGCATTTT. Translating it yields CASSIAVPGYFSPQHF.

The V gene is TRBV29-1, the J gene TRBJ2-1; 12 bases match TRBD2. CDR3 length: 11 residues. The ends lost 7 bases at V and 15 bases at J; junction bases unmatched: 7. Germline V gives CDR1 SQVTM, CDR2 ANQGSEA. This CDR3 is CSELAGGRLFF. CDR3 DNA sequence: TGCAGCGAACTAGCGGGAGGCCGTCTGTTCTTC.

This clone was seen once. This chain uses TRBV9 with TRBJ1-2; D may be TRBD1 (5 bases). Trimming cost V 0 bases and J 2 bases, with 14 bases left between them. The CDR3 totals 16 residues. Looked up from germline, CDR1 is SGDLS and CDR2 is YYNGEE. As DNA, the CDR3 is TGTGCCAGCAGCGTAGGGGGTCGGGCAGGGAACTATGGCTACACCTTC. It yields the protein CASSVGGRAGNYGYTF.

The chain joins TRBV18 to TRBJ2-3; 8 bases are a match to TRBD1. V trimming: 4 bases; J trimming: 0 bases; junction bases outside the gene matches: 3. The CDR3 is 15 residues long. Germline CDR1 KGHSH, CDR2 LQKENI. The CDR3 DNA reads as TGTGCCAGCTCACAAAGGACAGGGAGCACAGATACGCAGTATTTT. This sequence encodes CASSQRTGSTDTQYF.